A selection of T cell receptor beta chains follows, all from one sample in a study of cytomegalovirus exposure and HLA in healthy donors. Method: immunoSEQ multiplex PCR; TCRdb's copy keeps in-frame clones and lacks some. The sample has 150,000 to 200,000 clones, 77% seen once. Specimen: PBMCs. These receptors were taken from a male donor in good health and CMV-seropositive. CDR3s include the opening cysteine and the closing phenylalanine or tryptophan. The D gene is left open where the match is weak. Part of the rows lack a size; the others show once, few, many or a class for expanded clones.

TRBD1 | TRBJ2-2 | TRBV7-9 | - | TGTGCCAGCAGCTTAGGGTACAGGGGGCGAAGCGGGGAGCTGTTTTTT | CASSLGYRGRSGELFF
TRBD1 | TRBJ2-3 | TRBV13 | - | TGTGCCAGCAGCTCGGAACAGGGGACCGATACGCAGTATTTT | CASSSEQGTDTQYF
- | TRBJ1-5 | TRBV6-5 | few | TGTGCCAGCAGTTACTCCGGGGTGAGGCCCCAGCATTTT | CASSYSGVRPQHF
- | TRBJ2-2 | TRBV6-5 | - | TGTGCCAGCAGTTCCCCCCGGACAGATCACACCGGGGAGCTGTTTTTT | CASSSPRTDHTGELFF
- | TRBJ1-2 | TRBV6-1 | few | TGTGCCAGCAGTGATCAGGGGAACTATGGCTACACCTTC | CASSDQGNYGYTF
- | TRBJ1-3 | TRBV7-2 | - | TGTGCCAGCGGAGAACAGGGAGAGACAAACACCATATATTTT | CASGEQGETNTIYF
TRBD2 | TRBJ2-7 | TRBV6-5 | - | TGTGCCAGCAGGGCGGGACTAAGCGGCGAGCAGTACTTC | CASRAGLSGEQYF
TRBD1 | TRBJ2-7 | TRBV27 | - | TGTGCCAGCAGACCCCGACAGGGGAGCTACGAGCAGTACTTC | CASRPRQGSYEQYF
- | TRBJ1-1 | TRBV7-9 | - | TGTGCCAGCAGCTTAGCGGGAGGCAGGGAGGGCACTGAAGCTTTCTTT | CASSLAGGREGTEAFF
TRBD2 | TRBJ2-1 | TRBV5-1 | once | TGCGCCAGCAGCCCGACCCGGACTAGGGAGGGTGAGCAGTTCTTC | CASSPTRTREGEQFF
- | TRBJ2-1 | TRBV25-1 | - | TGTGCCAGCAGTGATATGTATGAGCAGTTCTTC | CASSDMYEQFF
TRBD2 | TRBJ2-7 | TRBV7-6 | - | TGTGCCAGCAGCCCCGGGACTAGCGGCTCCTACGAGCAGTACTTC | CASSPGTSGSYEQYF
- | TRBJ1-1 | TRBV4-2 | - | TGTGCCAGCAGCCAAGGGACGGGAATAATGAACACTGAAGCTTTCTTT | CASSQGTGIMNTEAFF
- | TRBJ2-2 | TRBV2 | - | TGTGCCAGCAAAGAGCAGGGGACGAACACCGGGGAGCTGTTTTTT | CASKEQGTNTGELFF
TRBD2 | TRBJ2-1 | TRBV12-5 | - | TGTGCTAGTGGTTTGTCAGGACTAGCGGGGGGGTACAATGAGCAGTTCTTC | CASGLSGLAGGYNEQFF
TRBD2 | TRBJ2-3 | TRBV18 | - | TGTGCCAGCTCACGCAAGACTAGCGGGGGCACAGATACGCAGTATTTT | CASSRKTSGGTDTQYF
- | TRBJ2-4 | TRBV6-1 | - | TGTGCCAGCAGTGAATGGGGGGTCAACATTCAGTACTTC | CASSEWGVNIQYF
- | TRBJ2-1 | TRBV5-1 | once | TGCGCCAGCAGCTTGTCAGATTACAATGAGCAGTTCTTC | CASSLSDYNEQFF
TRBD1 | TRBJ2-3 | TRBV18 | - | TGTGCCAGCTCACCAGGACAGGGGGCGGGAGATACGCAGTATTTT | CASSPGQGAGDTQYF
TRBD2 | TRBJ2-3 | TRBV5-4 | few | TGTGCCAGCAGCCGTTTTGGGCGGGGGGGCCCAGATACGCAGTATTTT | CASSRFGRGGPDTQYF
- | TRBJ2-1 | TRBV5-4 | - | TGTGCCAGCAGCTTGAGGAAGCGGGCTTCCTACAATGAGCAGTTCTTC | CASSLRKRASYNEQFF
TRBD2 | TRBJ2-2 | TRBV5-6 | - | TGTGCCAGCAGCTTGATGACTAGCGGGGGGTCCGGGGAGCTGTTTTTT | CASSLMTSGGSGELFF
TRBD1 | TRBJ2-2 | TRBV7-9 | - | TGTTCCAGCAGCTTAGTCTTTTCCGGGCAGGGGGACACCGGGGAGCTGTTTTTT | CSSSLVFSGQGDTGELFF
- | TRBJ2-3 | TRBV10-2 | - | TGCGCCAGCAGTGAAAAGGCCACCCGGAGGGATACGCAGTATTTT | CASSEKATRRDTQYF
- | TRBJ1-5 | TRBV7-8 | - | TGTGCCAGCAGCTTAGCATTACGGGGGGAACCCCAGCATTTT | CASSLALRGEPQHF
TRBD1 | TRBJ2-1 | TRBV13 | - | TGTGCCAGCAGCTTAGAGGGGACAGGGGTAACCTACAATGAGCAGTTCTTC | CASSLEGTGVTYNEQFF
- | TRBJ1-4 | TRBV18 | - | TGTGCCAGCTCCCACGAGGAGGGGAGACCTAATGAAAAACTGTTTTTT | CASSHEEGRPNEKLFF
TRBD1 | TRBJ1-1 | TRBV7-3 | - | TGTGCCAGCAGCTCGACAGGGGCTACGAACACTGAAGCTTTCTTT | CASSSTGATNTEAFF
TRBD2 | TRBJ2-7 | TRBV5-1 | few | TGCGCCAGCAGTCGCCGCACTAGCGGGGGCTACGAGCAGTACTTC | CASSRRTSGGYEQYF
- | TRBJ2-1 | TRBV18 | few | TGTGCCAGCTCACCACCGGGGCTAAATGAGCAGTTCTTC | CASSPPGLNEQFF
TRBD1 | TRBJ1-2 | TRBV2 | - | TGTGCCAGCAGTGCTACAGGGGATGGCTACACCTTC | CASSATGDGYTF
- | TRBJ1-5 | TRBV6-6 | - | TGTGCCAGTACAGTGGCGAGCAATCAGCCCCAGCATTTT | CASTVASNQPQHF
TRBD1 | TRBJ2-7 | TRBV30 | - | TGTGCCTGGAGAGACGGGACAGCTTGGTCCTACGAGCAGTACTTC | CAWRDGTAWSYEQYF
TRBD2 | TRBJ2-1 | TRBV12-5 | - | TGTGCTAGTGGTTTGAAAAGCGGGGGGTACTCGGGGAATGAGCAGTTCTTC | CASGLKSGGYSGNEQFF
TRBD2 | TRBJ2-1 | TRBV4-1 | - | TGCGCCAGCAGCCTTCAGCGGGGGAACAACAATGAGCAGTTCTTC | CASSLQRGNNNEQFF
- | TRBJ1-5 | TRBV10-1 | few | TGCGCCAGCAGTGAAACCGGGAATCAGCCCCAGCATTTT | CASSETGNQPQHF
- | TRBJ1-1 | TRBV6-5 | - | TGTGCCAGCACCAATCGGGGGGGCATGTACACTGAAGCTTTCTTT | CASTNRGGMYTEAFF
- | TRBJ1-2 | TRBV5-4 | - | TGTGCCAGCAGCTTGGTAGGGGGGGCAGAGGGCTACACCTTC | CASSLVGGAEGYTF
TRBD1 | TRBJ1-6 | TRBV2 | few | TGTGCCAGCAGTCCCCGGACAGGGATGACCAATTCACCCCTCCACTTT | CASSPRTGMTNSPLHF
- | TRBJ1-6 | TRBV27 | - | TGTGCCAGCAGTCTGTGGGCGAGCTCCTATAATTCACCCCTCCACTTT | CASSLWASSYNSPLHF
- | TRBJ1-2 | TRBV21-1 | - | TGTGCCAGCAGCCCCCAGGGACAGAGAACCAACTATGGCTACACCTTC | CASSPQGQRTNYGYTF
- | TRBJ1-2 | TRBV7-9 | - | TGTGCCGCGGGAAATCTGGGCCTATACTATGGCTACACCTTC | CAAGNLGLYYGYTF
- | TRBJ1-1 | TRBV5-6 | - | TGTGCCAGCAGCTTGTGGGCCGAGGGAGCTTTCTTT | CASSLWAEGAFF
TRBD2 | TRBJ2-3 | TRBV5-1 | once | TGCGCCAGCAGCCCCTACCGTCTTGCGGGGGGGGGCACAGATACGCAGTATTTT | CASSPYRLAGGGTDTQYF
TRBD2 | TRBJ2-7 | TRBV13 | - | TGTGCCAGCGCGGGGGGGTCGAACGAGCAGTACTTC | CASAGGSNEQYF
- | TRBJ2-7 | TRBV30 | once | TGTGCCTGGAGAGCCGCCCCCCTCTCCTACGAGCAGTACTTC | CAWRAAPLSYEQYF
TRBD1 | TRBJ2-7 | TRBV11-2 | - | TGTGCCAGCAGCGCGGGACAGGGGGGGGGAGGGTACTTC | CASSAGQGGGGYF
TRBD1 | TRBJ1-2 | TRBV30 | - | TGTGCCTGGAGTGGCTCACAGGGGTCCAACTATGGCTACACCTTC | CAWSGSQGSNYGYTF
- | TRBJ1-2 | TRBV5-4 | - | TGTGCCAGCAGCTTTGACAGCTCGACCTATGGCTACACCTTC | CASSFDSSTYGYTF